This T cell receptor beta chain came from a study of blood T cell repertoires in COVID-19. This CDR3 has 13 amino acids. Germline-derived CDR1 and CDR2 are MNHEY and SMNVEV (reference sequence). Trimming pared 2 bases from V and 7 bases from J, leaving 12 bases between. Clones were read by immunoSEQ multiplex PCR, and TCRdb kept only the in-frame ones, dropping some. Of about 220,000 clones listed, 88% are singletons. Assignment of participants to cohorts was predicated upon participant-reported clinical history. The V and J genes are TRBV27 and TRBJ2-7; tentatively, D is TRBD2 (5 bases). The receptor's source is a woman in her 50s with acute COVID-19. The source material was PBMCs or T cells enriched from blood (not recorded which). For the CDR3, the DNA is TGTGCCAGCAGTTTAGGACGCTCGGGGGAGCAGTACTTC. Its translation: CASSLGRSGEQYF.